The 20 T cell receptor beta chains reported below all come from one sample, sequenced in a study of healthy donors' naive CD4 and CD8 T cells. A linear amplification protocol produced the TCR libraries from 400 to 550 ng of total RNA. MiXCR, run by TCRdb on the reads, gives a single entry per CDR3 protein. The sample holds about 200,000 distinct CDR3 sequences, 65% to 80% seen once. The sequencing sample was made of naive CD4+ and CD8+ T cells sorted from blood, pooled from several donors. These receptors were collected from a pool of human donors in good health; the sample pools cells from several healthy donors.

The CDR3 is CASRTEAGLGTEAFF. The CDR3 coding sequence is TGTGCCAGCAGGACTGAGGCGGGTCTGGGCACTGAAGCTTTCTTT. V is TRBV2 and J is TRBJ1-1; D is unresolved. Deletions cut 6 bases from V and 4 bases from J, with 18 bases between. Per the germline V gene, CDR1 is SNHLY and CDR2 is FYNNEI. The CDR3 totals 15 residues.

The chain links TRBV29-1 to TRBJ2-1, with D possibly TRBD2 on 5 matching bases. The germline gives CDR1 SQVTM, CDR2 ANQGSEA. The CDR3 covers 11 residues. V lost 7 bases, J lost 3 bases, and 7 bases lay in between. The CDR3 reads CSGEFYNEQFF. The CDR3, as DNA: TGCAGCGGGGAGTTCTACAATGAGCAGTTCTTC.

This chain uses TRBV19 with TRBJ2-1; D is possibly TRBD1 or TRBD2 (6 bases each). The V end lost 5 bases, the J end lost 0 bases, and 17 bases lay between the germline ends. This CDR3 has 17 residues. The germline V gene has CDR1 LNHDA and CDR2 SQIVND (reference sequence). CDR3 in DNA: TGTGCCAGTAGTCGCGGGACACCCCTGAGCTCCTACAATGAGCAGTTCTTC. Translated, it gives CASSRGTPLSSYNEQFF. Together with reference TRBV19 and TRBJ2-1, the CDR3 gives the full variable domain: DGGITQSPKYLFRKEGQNVTLSCEQNLNHDAMYWYRQDPGQGLRLIYYSQIVNDFQKGDIAEGYSVSREKKESFPLTVTSAQKNPTAFYLCASSRGTPLSSYNEQFFGPGTRLTVL.

This clonotype was seen only once. The chain employs TRBV29-1 and TRBJ1-2; D remains unclear. Trimming took off 4 bases at V and 0 bases at J, with 21 bases between the two ends. This CDR3 is built from 17 residues. Germline assignment: CDR1 SQVTM and CDR2 ANQGSEA. In nucleotides, the CDR3 is TGCAGCGTTGCGGTACCTCTTAGCGACCTAGCTAACTATGGCTACACCTTC. It specifies CSVAVPLSDLANYGYTF.

The V call is TRBV29-1, the J call TRBJ2-1; 10 nucleotides align to TRBD1. The germline CDR1 and CDR2 sequences are SQVTM and ANQGSEA. The CDR3 spans 14 residues. The J segment lost 6 bases and the V segment lost 3 bases, leaving 5 bases of the junction unmatched. Here the CDR3 reads CSVDRQGASNEQFF. In nucleotides, the CDR3 is TGCAGCGTTGATCGACAGGGGGCGAGCAATGAGCAGTTCTTC.

This clonotype was seen just once. A junction boundary mismatches the germline segment, possibly from a read error. This chain links TRBV24-1 with TRBJ2-7; maybe TRBD1 (6 bases). The CDR3 runs 15 residues. The germline CDR1 and CDR2 sequences are KGHDR and SFDVKD. The CDR3 loop is CASIPLRGAGDEQYF. The CDR3 coding sequence is TGTGCCTCAATACCACTACGAGGGGCAGGGGACGAACAGTACTTC.

The chain recombines TRBV20-1 with TRBJ2-1, with TRBD1 matching 8 bases. CDR1 DFQATT and CDR2 SNEGSKA come from the germline V gene (reference sequence). This CDR3 is built from 11 residues. V was clipped by 5 bases and J by 12 bases; unmatched bases: 6. CDR3 amino acids: CSARQGTGQFF. CDR3 nucleotides: TGCAGTGCTCGACAGGGGACTGGGCAGTTCTTC.

The V and J genes are TRBV29-1 and TRBJ1-1; a weak D match, TRBD1 (5 bases). The CDR3 has 14 residues. The V end lost 0 bases, the J end lost 6 bases, and 14 bases lay between the germline ends. CDR1 is SQVTM and CDR2 is ANQGSEA in the germline V gene. The CDR3 DNA sequence: TGCAGCGTTGAAGACCCAAGGGGTTTCCCTGAAGCTTTCTTT. Translated, it gives CSVEDPRGFPEAFF. The variable domain in full, with the rest retrieved from reference TRBV29-1 and TRBJ1-1, is SAVISQKPSRDICQRGTSLTIQCQVDSQVTMMFWYRQQPGQSLTLIATANQGSEATYESGFVIDKFPISRPNLTFSTLTVSNMSPEDSSIYLCSVEDPRGFPEAFFGQGTRLTVV.

CDR3 region: CSVAGTHTGELFF. CDR3 coding DNA: TGCAGCGTTGCCGGGACCCACACCGGGGAGCTGTTTTTT. The chain combines TRBV29-1 with TRBJ2-2; possibly TRBD1 or TRBD2 for D (5 bases each). This CDR3 comprises 13 residues. From germline, CDR1 is SQVTM and CDR2 ANQGSEA. V was pared by 4 bases and J by 3 bases, with 9 bases between.

This chain connects TRBV27 to TRBJ2-7; 12 bases agree with TRBD2. The CDR3 consists of 15 residues. CDR1 is MNHEY and CDR2 is SMNVEV in the germline V gene (reference sequence). V was pared by 4 bases and J by 3 bases, with 4 bases of the junction left unmatched. Written as DNA, the CDR3 is TGTGCCAGCAGTTCCTTACTAGCGGGAGGCTACGAGCAGTACTTC. Its translation is CASSSLLAGGYEQYF.

The J gene is TRBJ1-2, the V gene TRBV27; D ambiguous. The CDR3 has 15 residues. From germline, CDR1 is MNHEY and CDR2 SMNVEV (reference sequence). V was cut by 5 bases and J by 0 bases, with 13 bases left in between. The CDR3 DNA sequence: TGTGCCAGCAGTCCCCTACTTGATGCTAACTATGGCTACACCTTC. Its translation is CASSPLLDANYGYTF.

This chain joins TRBV6-2 or TRBV6-3 and TRBJ2-7; D possibly matches TRBD1 or TRBD2 (5 bases each). CDR1 is MNHEY, CDR2 SVGEGT, per germline. This CDR3 has 14 amino acids. Deletions cut 5 bases from V and 6 bases from J, with 17 bases between. This CDR3 is CASSGDGGGREQYF. As DNA, the CDR3 is TGTGCCAGCAGTGGGGATGGTGGGGGTCGCGAGCAGTACTTC.

The chain couples TRBV5-8 to TRBJ2-7; tentative D call: TRBD1 (6 bases). V lost 2 bases to trimming and J lost 3 bases, with 15 bases between them. In germline, CDR1 is SGHTS, CDR2 YDEGEE. CDR3 length: 15 residues. The CDR3 spells CASSFGQPNNYEQYF. CDR3 coding DNA: TGTGCCAGCAGCTTTGGACAGCCGAATAACTACGAGCAGTACTTC.

This clonotype has a handful of counts. V gene TRBV29-1 combines with J gene TRBJ2-1, with 11 nucleotides matching TRBD2. Trimming cost V 3 bases and J 4 bases; bases outside gene matches: 2. CDR3 length equals 14 residues. The germline CDR1 and CDR2 sequences are SQVTM and ANQGSEA. CDR3 loop: CSVDWTSGYNEQFF. The CDR3, as DNA: TGCAGCGTTGATTGGACTAGCGGGTACAATGAGCAGTTCTTC.

This chain connects TRBV29-1 to TRBJ2-1; perhaps TRBD1 as D (6 bases). Germline CDR1 is SQVTM and CDR2 is ANQGSEA. Trimming took off 2 bases at V and 5 bases at J, with 10 bases between the two ends. The CDR3 is 13 residues long. CDR3 sequence (DNA): TGCAGCGTTGAACAGGGGTGGCACAATGAGCAGTTCTTC. Its translation: CSVEQGWHNEQFF.

The chain is built from TRBV14 and TRBJ1-2; 10 bases match TRBD1. Germline assignment: CDR1 SGHDN and CDR2 FVKESK. The CDR3 length is 18 residues. V lost 0 bases and J lost 7; bases outside the gene matches: 14. The CDR3 nucleotides read TGTGCCAGCAGCCAAGAATTCAGGACAGGGGGTTTACGTGGTGGCTACACCTTC. Translation: CASSQEFRTGGLRGGYTF.

The CDR3 is CASSPTGRIEQYF. The DNA for the CDR3 is TGTGCCAGCAGCCCAACAGGGAGAATCGAGCAGTACTTC. The chain links TRBV5-7 to TRBJ2-7; perhaps TRBD1 as D (6 bases). TRBV5-7 is an ORF for which the function is uncertain. The V and J ends lost 4 bases and 6 bases respectively, with 14 bases between them. The CDR3 is 13 residues long.

The rearrangement joins TRBV29-1 to TRBJ1-1, with D tentatively TRBD1 (5 bases). CDR1 is SQVTM, CDR2 ANQGSEA, per germline. The CDR3 length is 13 residues. Trimming left V 6 bases short and J 5 bases short, with 16 bases between. The CDR3 reads CSVTPGVRTEAFF. The CDR3 bases are TGCAGCGTCACCCCGGGGGTGAGGACTGAAGCTTTCTTT.

The V and J genes are TRBV29-1 and TRBJ2-1, with TRBD1 identical over 9 bases. The germline V gene has CDR1 SQVTM and CDR2 ANQGSEA. The CDR3 has 15 residues. With V trimmed by 5 bases and J by 4 bases, 9 bases remained unmatched. The CDR3 reads CSVLRGDRAYNEQFF. CDR3 DNA sequence: TGCAGCGTTCTCCGGGGGGACAGGGCATACAATGAGCAGTTCTTC.

V usage is TRBV6-5 and J usage is TRBJ2-4, with D possibly matching TRBD2 (6 bases). V lost 6 bases and J lost 8, with 14 bases in between. From germline, CDR1 is MNHEY and CDR2 SVGAGI. The CDR3 spans 13 residues. Here the CDR3 reads CASSLGPGDIQYF. The CDR3 DNA reads as TGTGCCAGCAGCCTCGGACCGGGGGACATTCAGTACTTC.